One and the same sample provided the 20 T cell receptor beta chains below, sequenced in a study of blood T cell repertoires in COVID-19. The table came from immunoSEQ multiplex PCR; TCRdb's copy has only in-frame clones and leaves some out. The sample lists more than 45,000 clones, about nine tenths occurring once. The sample taken for sequencing was peripheral blood. The receptors were gathered from a man aged 55 to 69 with active or convalescent COVID-19.

DNA of the CDR3: TGTGCCAGCAGCCAACCGGCTAGCGGTGTTACCTACGAGCAGTACTTC. Translated: CASSQPASGVTYEQYF. The gene calls are TRBV3-1 (or the pseudogene TRBV3-2) and TRBJ2-7; 7 nucleotides line up with TRBD2. The length of the CDR3 is 16 residues. CDR1 and CDR2 (germline): LGHDT, YNNKEL (reference sequence). V dropped 2 bases and J dropped 2; count of bases not matched to a gene: 9.

The sample holds one count of this clone. The germline gene is not matched at one end of the junction; a read error may be the cause. V and J are TRBV18 and TRBJ1-4; a possible D gene is TRBD1 (5 bases). The CDR3 runs to 14 residues. Germline-derived CDR1 and CDR2 are KGHSH and LQKENI. CDR3 sequence (DNA): TGTGTCAGCTCGAGTGACAGCGCCTCAGAAAAACTGTTTTTT. Translation gives CVSSSDSASEKLFF.

J is TRBJ2-7 and V is TRBV4-1; 11 bases match TRBD1. Germline V lookup: CDR1 MGHRA, CDR2 YSYEKL. The CDR3 consists of 15 residues. The V gene end was trimmed by 3 bases and the J gene end by 3 bases; junction bases not matched to a gene: 4. This CDR3 is CASSQDRGQGYEQYF. DNA for the CDR3: TGCGCCAGCAGCCAGGACAGGGGGCAAGGCTACGAGCAGTACTTC.

The J gene is TRBJ1-2, the V gene TRBV30; perhaps TRBD1 as D (5 bases). The V end was cut by 1 base, the J end by 5 bases, with 11 bases between. The CDR3 loop spans 13 amino acids. Germline V gives CDR1 GTSNPN, CDR2 SVGIG (reference sequence). The CDR3 region is CAWSGVGGYGYTF. Here the CDR3 DNA reads TGTGCCTGGAGTGGTGTCGGGGGTTATGGCTACACCTTC. The full variable domain, in which reference TRBV30 and TRBJ1-2 provide the parts outside the CDR3, is SQTIHQWPATLVQPVGSPLSLECTVEGTSNPNLYWYRQAAGRGLQLLFYSVGIGQISSEVPQNLSASRPQDRQFILSSKKLLLSDSGFYLCAWSGVGGYGYTFGSGTRLTVV.

This chain joins TRBV13 and TRBJ2-3; 9 nucleotides match TRBD1. Germline lookup yields CDR1 PRHDT and CDR2 FYEKMQ (reference sequence). The trim removed 5 bases at V and 2 bases at J, leaving 2 bases unmatched. CDR3 length: 14 residues. The CDR3 DNA reads TGTGCCAGCAGCGGGGACAGGGCCACAGATACGCAGTATTTT. Protein sequence: CASSGDRATDTQYF.

The CDR3 DNA is TGTGCCAGCAGCTCCGGGACAGGCTTCGCTGGGGCCAACGTCCTGACTTTC. Its translation: CASSSGTGFAGANVLTF. The J gene is TRBJ2-6, the V gene TRBV7-9; 8 bases agree with TRBD1. Trimming cost V 4 bases and J 2 bases; bases outside gene matches: 7. This CDR3 region has 17 residues. Looked up from germline, CDR1 is SEHNR and CDR2 is FQNEAQ (reference sequence).

This sequence joins TRBV5-1 and TRBJ1-1; possible D gene TRBD1, 5 bases. The germline V gene encodes CDR1 SGHRS and CDR2 YFSETQ. There are 15 residues in the CDR3. With 4 bases removed from V and 3 bases from J, the gap between germline ends came to 16 bases. The CDR3 DNA reads as TGCGCCAGCAGCCCTTCCAGGGCAGTGGACACTGAAGCTTTCTTT. Residues: CASSPSRAVDTEAFF. Full variable domain (outside the CDR3, taken from reference TRBV5-1 and TRBJ1-1): KAGVTQTPRYLIKTRGQQVTLSCSPISGHRSVSWYQQTPGQGLQFLFEYFSETQRNKGNFPGRFSGRQFSNSRSEMNVSTLELGDSALYLCASSPSRAVDTEAFFGQGTRLTVV.

The rearrangement uses TRBV15 and TRBJ1-5, with 7 bases fitting TRBD1. The length of the CDR3 is 17 residues. J was trimmed by 11 bases and V by 0 bases; bases with no gene match: 16. CDR1 and CDR2 from the germline V gene are LNHNV and YYDKDF (reference sequence). The CDR3 bases are TGTGCCACCAGCAGAGATAAACGGACAGGTGCATATCGAGCCCAGCATTTT. It specifies CATSRDKRTGAYRAQHF.

The DNA of the CDR3 is TGTGCCAGTAGTCCCGATTACGGTGAAAAACTGTTTTTT. Amino acid sequence: CASSPDYGEKLFF. The chain has TRBV19 and TRBJ1-4, with D hard to call. CDR1 and CDR2 from the germline V gene are LNHDA and SQIVND (reference sequence). CDR3 length equals 13 residues. Between the trimmed V and J ends, which lost 5 bases and 7 bases, there was a span of 11 bases.

This clone occurred a few times. V is TRBV5-6 and J is TRBJ1-2, with 10 bases fitting TRBD1. Germline CDR1 is SGHDT and CDR2 is YYEEEE. There are 16 residues in the CDR3. Unmatched junction bases numbered 7, after V lost 1 base and J lost 4 bases. Here the CDR3 reads CASSLPETGGIYGYTF. In DNA, the CDR3 is TGTGCCAGCAGCTTGCCCGAGACAGGGGGCATCTATGGCTACACCTTC. Drawing the rest from reference TRBV5-6 and TRBJ1-2, the complete variable domain is DAGVTQSPTHLIKTRGQQVTLRCSPKSGHDTVSWYQQALGQGPQFIFQYYEEEERQRGNFPDRFSGHQFPNYSSELNVNALLLGDSALYLCASSLPETGGIYGYTFGSGTRLTVV.

The chain uses TRBV29-1 and TRBJ2-1, with 9 bases identical to TRBD2. The J segment lost 0 bases and the V segment lost 3 bases, leaving 9 bases of the junction unmatched. The germline V gene encodes CDR1 SQVTM and CDR2 ANQGSEA. CDR3 length: 17 amino acids. CDR3 in DNA: TGCAGCGTTGACCCCAAAGCGGGGGGTAGCTCCTACAATGAGCAGTTCTTC. This gives the protein CSVDPKAGGSSYNEQFF.

The genes are TRBV6-5 and TRBJ1-1, with D tentatively TRBD1 (5 bases). The germline CDR1 and CDR2 sequences are MNHEY and SVGAGI. The CDR3 contains 13 residues. V was trimmed by 7 bases and J by 3 bases, leaving 12 bases between them. CDR3 bases: TGTGCCAGCATCGAGACAGTTTACACTGAAGCTTTCTTT. This codes for CASIETVYTEAFF.

This chain connects TRBV19 to TRBJ1-2; the match to TRBD1 covers 7 bases. Germline CDR1 and CDR2: LNHDA and SQIVND (reference sequence). The trim removed 4 bases at V and 6 bases at J, leaving 5 bases unmatched. This CDR3 is built from 13 residues. The CDR3: CASSSDRVHGYTF. The CDR3 region has the DNA TGTGCCAGTAGTAGCGACAGGGTACATGGCTACACCTTC. Supplemented by reference TRBV19 and TRBJ1-2, the full variable domain reads DGGITQSPKYLFRKEGQNVTLSCEQNLNHDAMYWYRQDPGQGLRLIYYSQIVNDFQKGDIAEGYSVSREKKESFPLTVTSAQKNPTAFYLCASSSDRVHGYTFGSGTRLTVV.

The gene calls are TRBV2 and TRBJ1-2; no firm D call. The CDR3 sequence is 15 residues long. Germline V CDR1 and CDR2: SNHLY, FYNNEI. V dropped 0 bases and J dropped 3 bases, with 11 bases sitting between them. CDR3 nucleotides: TGTGCCAGCAGTGAAGCACGCCGCAACTACTATGGCTACACCTTC. Protein sequence: CASSEARRNYYGYTF. The full variable domain, completed using reference TRBV2 and TRBJ1-2, is EPEVTQTPSHQVTQMGQEVILRCVPISNHLYFYWYRQILGQKVEFLVSFYNNEISEKSEIFDDQFSVERPDGSNFTLKIRSTKLEDSAMYFCASSEARRNYYGYTFGSGTRLTVV.

In its sample, this clone was seen once. The chain couples TRBV5-1 to TRBJ2-1; TRBD2 agrees at 9 bases. Germline values: CDR1 SGHRS, CDR2 YFSETQ. The CDR3 has 16 residues. Germline trimming cut 2 bases from V and 2 bases from J; bases unmatched to any gene: 5. CDR3 region: CASSLGAGGTYNEQFF. The CDR3 coding sequence is TGCGCCAGCAGCTTAGGAGCGGGGGGCACCTACAATGAGCAGTTCTTC.

Here the CDR3 reads CASSTLGDSMAEAFF. CDR3 nucleotide sequence: TGTGCCAGCAGCACCTTAGGGGATTCAATGGCTGAAGCTTTCTTT. The J gene is TRBJ1-1, the V gene TRBV11-2; possibly TRBD1 for D (5 bases). The germline V and J ends were trimmed by 5 bases and 6 bases, with 19 bases remaining between them. This CDR3 is 15 amino acids long. Germline-derived CDR1 and CDR2 are SGHAT and FQNNGV.

The chain joins TRBV30 to TRBJ1-5; D is uncertain. Germline-derived CDR1 and CDR2 are GTSNPN and SVGIG (reference sequence). The ends were cut back, 3 bases at V and 5 bases at J, with 11 bases in the middle. This CDR3 spans 13 amino acids. The CDR3 reads CAWSGGRDQPQHF. The CDR3 bases are TGTGCCTGGAGCGGAGGACGCGATCAGCCCCAGCATTTT.

This chain connects TRBV27 to TRBJ1-2, with D perhaps matching TRBD1 (6 bases). V was shortened by 3 bases and J by 4 bases, with 12 bases between the two germline ends. Per the germline V gene, CDR1 is MNHEY and CDR2 is SMNVEV (reference sequence). The length of the CDR3 is 14 residues. The chain's CDR3 is CASSFVAGVYGYTF. CDR3 bases: TGTGCCAGCAGTTTCGTGGCAGGGGTCTATGGCTACACCTTC.

The CDR3 here is CATRQGNTEAFF. CDR3 sequence (DNA): TGTGCCACCAGACAGGGTAACACTGAAGCTTTCTTT. The chain has TRBV24-1 and TRBJ1-1; D may be TRBD1 (6 bases). CDR1 is KGHDR, CDR2 SFDVKD, per germline. Trimming took 7 bases from V and 2 from J, leaving 7 bases between them. The CDR3 is 12 amino acids.

This chain uses TRBV6-5 with TRBJ1-2, with D unclear. Germline CDR1 and CDR2: MNHEY and SVGAGI. With 2 bases removed from V and 2 bases from J, the gap between germline ends came to 9 bases. There are 14 residues in the CDR3. As DNA, the CDR3 is TGTGCCAGCAGTTACGGAGGCGGAAACTATGGCTACACCTTC. This codes for CASSYGGGNYGYTF.